Following are 23 T cell receptor beta chains from one sample sequenced in a study of cytomegalovirus exposure and HLA in healthy donors. Repertoires were generated with immunoSEQ multiplex PCR, while TCRdb's copy carries only in-frame clones and drops some. The sample lists 150,000 to 200,000 clones; roughly 96% were seen once. What was sequenced was PBMCs. These receptors came from a woman aged 18-29 years in good health and CMV-seronegative.

V usage is TRBV25-1 and J usage is TRBJ2-7; 7 nucleotides match TRBD1. There are 15 residues in the CDR3. V was clipped by 4 bases and J by 5 bases; unmatched bases: 11. Germline V CDR1 and CDR2: MGHDK, SYGVNS. The CDR3 reads CASSVQGGTNDEQYF. The CDR3 bases are TGTGCCAGCAGTGTGCAAGGGGGCACTAACGACGAGCAGTACTTC.

This clone was recorded once. This sequence joins TRBV7-9 and TRBJ1-2, with a possible D match to TRBD1 (6 bases). CDR3 length equals 13 residues. Germline V gene sequence: CDR1 SEHNR, CDR2 FQNEAQ (reference sequence). V was trimmed by 5 bases and J by 3 bases, leaving 10 bases between them. The DNA of the CDR3 is TGTGCCAGCAGCCTGGACAGAGACTATGGCTACACCTTC. Translated: CASSLDRDYGYTF. Variable domain in full (rest from reference TRBV7-9 and TRBJ1-2): DTGVSQNPRHKITKRGQNVTFRCDPISEHNRLYWYRQTLGQGPEFLTYFQNEAQLEKSRLLSDRFSAERPKGSFSTLEIQRTEQGDSAMYLCASSLDRDYGYTFGSGTRLTVV.

Here the CDR3 reads CASGTESLGGNTIYF. CDR3 coding DNA: TGTGCCAGCGGGACAGAGAGCTTGGGTGGAAACACCATATATTTT. The chain recombines TRBV6-5 with TRBJ1-3; 7 bases align to TRBD1. J lost 3 bases, V lost 8 bases, and 10 bases had no gene match. The CDR3 is 15 amino acids. Germline assignment: CDR1 MNHEY and CDR2 SVGAGI.

The V and J genes are TRBV18 and TRBJ1-6; no firm D call. CDR1 KGHSH and CDR2 LQKENI come from the germline V gene. CDR3 length equals 18 residues. Trimming cost V 3 bases and J 2 bases, with 17 bases left between them. The CDR3 is CASSPTPFGTTYNSPLHF. CDR3 DNA sequence: TGTGCCAGCTCACCCACCCCGTTCGGTACGACCTATAATTCACCCCTCCACTTT.

This clone was seen a single time. The gene calls are TRBV2 and TRBJ2-7; 8 nucleotides line up with TRBD1. Germline V gene sequence: CDR1 SNHLY, CDR2 FYNNEI. The CDR3 has 15 residues. After removal of 2 bases from V and 4 bases from J, the junction contained 7 bases not matched to a gene. The CDR3, as DNA: TGTGCCAGCAGTGAAACGGGACAGGTCTTTTACGAGCAGTACTTC. Translation: CASSETGQVFYEQYF. The full variable domain, with the rest looked up from reference TRBV2 and TRBJ2-7, is EPEVTQTPSHQVTQMGQEVILRCVPISNHLYFYWYRQILGQKVEFLVSFYNNEISEKSEIFDDQFSVERPDGSNFTLKIRSTKLEDSAMYFCASSETGQVFYEQYFGPGTRLTVT.

This chain links TRBV27 with TRBJ1-5, with D unresolved. V was cut by 4 bases and J by 0 bases, with 10 bases left in between. CDR3 length equals 15 residues. The V gene's germline CDR1 is MNHEY and CDR2 SMNVEV (reference sequence). The CDR3 DNA sequence: TGTGCCAGCAGTTGGAGGAAAGATAGCAATCAGCCCCAGCATTTT. As protein: CASSWRKDSNQPQHF.

The J gene is TRBJ1-4, the V gene TRBV13, with D possibly being TRBD1 (6 bases). V shed 0 bases and J shed 9 bases, with 8 bases lying between them. The CDR3 is 13 residues long. Germline assignment: CDR1 PRHDT and CDR2 FYEKMQ (reference sequence). CDR3 in amino acids: CASSLGTGQKLFF. In DNA, the CDR3 is TGTGCCAGCAGCTTAGGGACAGGACAAAAACTGTTTTTT.

The count of this clone is one. This chain uses TRBV6-1 with TRBJ2-5; 7 nucleotides match TRBD2. The V gene's germline CDR1 is MNHNS and CDR2 SASEGT. V was pared by 7 bases and J by 1 base, with 6 bases of the junction left unmatched. This CDR3 contains 14 residues. CDR3 in DNA: TGTGCCAGCACGGCCTGGGGGGGCCAAGAGACCCAGTACTTC. It specifies CASTAWGGQETQYF.

The chain recombines TRBV21-1 with TRBJ1-6; the DNA was not compared with TRBD1, the D call given in the table. TRBV21-1 is labeled a pseudogene. This CDR3 has 14 residues. For the CDR3, the DNA is TGTGCCCGGCGATGGGGGACAGTTAATTCACCCCTCCACTTT. Residues: CARRWGTVNSPLHF.

J is TRBJ1-1 and V is TRBV29-1; a possible D gene is TRBD1 (6 bases). V lost 5 bases to trimming and J lost 0 bases, with 16 bases between them. Per the germline V gene, CDR1 is SQVTM and CDR2 is ANQGSEA. CDR3 size: 15 residues. Here the CDR3 DNA reads TGCAGCGTTCGCAGACAGGACGATATGAACACTGAAGCTTTCTTT. Translation gives CSVRRQDDMNTEAFF. Looking up the rest from reference TRBV29-1 and TRBJ1-1 gives the full variable domain: SAVISQKPSRDICQRGTSLTIQCQVDSQVTMMFWYRQQPGQSLTLIATANQGSEATYESGFVIDKFPISRPNLTFSTLTVSNMSPEDSSIYLCSVRRQDDMNTEAFFGQGTRLTVV.

The V gene is TRBV21-1, the J gene TRBJ2-7; the DNA was not used to check the table's D call, TRBD1. TRBV21-1 is listed as a pseudogene. The CDR3 extends over 17 amino acids. CDR3 protein: CASSRIRDRGTSNEQYF. The CDR3 nucleotides are TGTGCCAGCAGCAGGATTCGGGACAGGGGAACATCCAACGAGCAGTACTTC.

The chain uses TRBV27 and TRBJ1-2; 8 positions agree with TRBD1. The CDR3 sequence is 14 residues long. V shed 5 bases, J shed 5 bases, and the junction held 7 bases outside the gene matches. Germline lookup yields CDR1 MNHEY and CDR2 SMNVEV (reference sequence). In DNA, the CDR3 is TGTGCCAGCAGTCAACCCGGGACAGGTTATGGCTACACCTTC. Protein: CASSQPGTGYGYTF.

This chain connects TRBV4-3 to TRBJ2-1; D is ambiguous. V dropped 2 bases and J dropped 6 bases, with 17 bases sitting between them. The CDR3 is 16 residues long. In germline, CDR1 is LGHNA, CDR2 YSLEER. As DNA, the CDR3 is TGCGCCAGCAGCCAAACCCAAGCCGTCGGAGCCAATGAGCAGTTCTTC. This sequence encodes CASSQTQAVGANEQFF.

V gene TRBV4-3 combines with J gene TRBJ2-3; TRBD2 matches 11 bases. The V gene end was trimmed by 2 bases and the J gene end by 2 bases; junction bases not matched to a gene: 3. CDR1 is LGHNA and CDR2 is YSLEER in the germline V gene. CDR3 length: 16 residues. The CDR3: CASSQYSGGATDTQYF. The CDR3 DNA sequence: TGCGCCAGCAGCCAATATAGCGGGGGGGCCACAGATACGCAGTATTTT.

The CDR3 DNA is TGCGCCAGCAAACAGGGGACGGTAGAAGAGACCCAGTACTTC. Amino acids: CASKQGTVEETQYF. The V and J genes are TRBV5-1 and TRBJ2-5; 7 bases agree with TRBD1. V lost 6 bases, J lost 3 bases, and 8 bases stayed unmatched. Germline CDR1 SGHRS, CDR2 YFSETQ. The CDR3 sequence is 14 residues long.

V and J are TRBV11-2 and TRBJ1-1; 7 bases match TRBD1. Germline trimming cut 8 bases from V and 4 bases from J; bases unmatched to any gene: 7. CDR1 and CDR2 (germline): SGHAT, FQNNGV. This CDR3 is built from 13 residues. Here the CDR3 DNA reads TGTGCCAGCTCCTGGGCAGGGGGCACTGAAGCTTTCTTT. It translates to CASSWAGGTEAFF.

The V call is TRBV29-1, the J call TRBJ2-1; 7 nucleotides agree with TRBD1. Germline assignment: CDR1 SQVTM and CDR2 ANQGSEA. The CDR3 runs 11 residues. With V trimmed by 5 bases and J by 10 bases, 5 bases remained unmatched. CDR3 nucleotide sequence: TGCAGCGTTACAGGGGTGGGAGAGCAGTTCTTC. Encoded protein: CSVTGVGEQFF.

The chain joins TRBV5-1 to TRBJ2-2; 8 nucleotides align to TRBD1. The CDR3 has 17 residues. Germline V lookup: CDR1 SGHRS, CDR2 YFSETQ. V lost 3 bases and J lost 6; bases outside the gene matches: 13. The CDR3 nucleotides are TGCGCCAGCAGCTCCCAACCGAAGACAGGGGCGGCCGGGGAGCTGTTTTTT. This translates into CASSSQPKTGAAGELFF.

The rearrangement joins TRBV9 to TRBJ2-7, with a tentative D call TRBD2 (5 bases). V gave up 1 base and J gave up 6 bases, with 11 bases separating them. Germline V gene lookup returns CDR1 SGDLS and CDR2 YYNGEE. This CDR3 is 13 amino acids long. The CDR3: CASSVTSLGEQYF. The CDR3 coding sequence is TGTGCCAGCAGCGTAACTAGTCTTGGCGAGCAGTACTTC.

CDR3 region: CASSLAAAYNEQFF. CDR3 nucleotides: TGTGCCAGCAGCTTGGCCGCGGCCTACAATGAGCAGTTCTTC. The V and J genes are TRBV5-4 and TRBJ2-1; D ambiguous. Looked up from germline, CDR1 is SGHNT and CDR2 is YYREEE (reference sequence). Deletions cut 0 bases from V and 2 bases from J, with 6 bases between. The CDR3 spans 14 residues.

This clone has just one count. The J gene is TRBJ1-1, the V gene TRBV29-1; D unclear. Deletions cut 4 bases from V and 3 bases from J, with 21 bases between. CDR3 size: 16 residues. Germline CDR1 is SQVTM and CDR2 is ANQGSEA. CDR3 DNA sequence: TGCAGCGTTGTCTCTTCGATATTACTACCGGACACTGAAGCTTTCTTT. Protein product: CSVVSSILLPDTEAFF. Full variable domain (outside the CDR3, taken from reference TRBV29-1 and TRBJ1-1): SAVISQKPSRDICQRGTSLTIQCQVDSQVTMMFWYRQQPGQSLTLIATANQGSEATYESGFVIDKFPISRPNLTFSTLTVSNMSPEDSSIYLCSVVSSILLPDTEAFFGQGTRLTVV.

The chain is built from TRBV5-4 and TRBJ1-4; 10 bases map to TRBD1. The V and J ends lost 2 bases and 3 bases, in that order; junction bases with no gene match: 4. CDR1 and CDR2 (germline): SGHNT, YYREEE (reference sequence). This CDR3 has 16 residues. The CDR3: CASSLRGTGANEKLFF. For the CDR3, the DNA is TGTGCCAGCAGCTTAAGGGGGACAGGGGCTAATGAAAAACTGTTTTTT. Full variable domain (remainder filled in from reference TRBV5-4 and TRBJ1-4): ETGVTQSPTHLIKTRGQQVTLRCSSQSGHNTVSWYQQALGQGPQFIFQYYREEENGRGNFPPRFSGLQFPNYSSELNVNALELDDSALYLCASSLRGTGANEKLFFGSGTQLSVL.

In its sample, this clone was seen a few times. The chain is built from TRBV19 and TRBJ1-5; D is perhaps TRBD1 (5 bases). The CDR3 runs 13 residues. Per germline, CDR1 LNHDA and CDR2 SQIVND (reference sequence). Trimming took off 7 bases at V and 3 bases at J, with 10 bases between the two ends. In nucleotides, the CDR3 is TGTGCCAGTAAAGGGGATATCAATCAGCCCCAGCATTTT. Translating it yields CASKGDINQPQHF. Complete variable domain (other parts from reference TRBV19 and TRBJ1-5): DGGITQSPKYLFRKEGQNVTLSCEQNLNHDAMYWYRQDPGQGLRLIYYSQIVNDFQKGDIAEGYSVSREKKESFPLTVTSAQKNPTAFYLCASKGDINQPQHFGDGTRLSIL.